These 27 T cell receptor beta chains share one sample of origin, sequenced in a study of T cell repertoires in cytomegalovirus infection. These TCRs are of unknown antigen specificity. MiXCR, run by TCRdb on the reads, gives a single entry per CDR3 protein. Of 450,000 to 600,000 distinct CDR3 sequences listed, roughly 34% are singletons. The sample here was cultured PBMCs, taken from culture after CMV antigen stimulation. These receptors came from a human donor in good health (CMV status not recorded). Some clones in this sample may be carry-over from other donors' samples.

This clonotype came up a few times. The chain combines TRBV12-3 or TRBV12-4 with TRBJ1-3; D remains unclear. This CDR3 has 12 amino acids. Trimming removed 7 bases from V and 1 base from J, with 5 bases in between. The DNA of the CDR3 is TGTGCCAGCACCCTGTCTGGAAACACCATATATTTT. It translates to CASTLSGNTIYF.

CDR3: CASSSPHGLAGELGTGELFF. The CDR3 nucleotides read TGTGCCAGCAGCTCCCCACACGGACTAGCGGGAGAACTGGGAACCGGGGAGCTGTTTTTT. J is TRBJ2-2 and V is TRBV7-9; 13 bases align to TRBD2. Losses at the gene ends were 4 bases for V and 5 bases for J; bases not matched to a gene: 16. The V gene's germline CDR1 is SEHNR and CDR2 FQNEAQ (reference sequence). The CDR3 has 20 residues.

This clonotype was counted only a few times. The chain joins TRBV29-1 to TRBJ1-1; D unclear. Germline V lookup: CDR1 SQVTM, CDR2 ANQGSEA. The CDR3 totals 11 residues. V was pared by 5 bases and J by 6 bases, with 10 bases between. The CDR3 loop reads CSVQPGPEAFF. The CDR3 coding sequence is TGCAGCGTTCAACCTGGGCCTGAAGCTTTCTTT.

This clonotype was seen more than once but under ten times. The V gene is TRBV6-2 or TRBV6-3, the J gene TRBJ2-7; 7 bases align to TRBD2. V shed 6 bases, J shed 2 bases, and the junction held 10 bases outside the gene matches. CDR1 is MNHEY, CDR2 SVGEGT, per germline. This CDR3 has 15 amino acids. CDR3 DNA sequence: TGTGCCAGCAGCCTCAGAGCGGGACGAACCTACGAGCAGTACTTC. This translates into CASSLRAGRTYEQYF.

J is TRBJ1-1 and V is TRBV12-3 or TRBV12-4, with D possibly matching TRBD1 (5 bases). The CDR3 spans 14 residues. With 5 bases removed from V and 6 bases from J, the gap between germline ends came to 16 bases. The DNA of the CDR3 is TGTGCCAGCAGTGAAATCAGGGTATGGGCTGAAGCTTTCTTT. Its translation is CASSEIRVWAEAFF.

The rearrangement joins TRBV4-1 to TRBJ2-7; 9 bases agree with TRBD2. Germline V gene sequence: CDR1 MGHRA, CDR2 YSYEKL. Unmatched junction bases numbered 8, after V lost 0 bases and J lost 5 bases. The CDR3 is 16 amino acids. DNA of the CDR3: TGCGCCAGCAGCCAAGATCCAGCGGGAGGAGGCGACGAGCAGTACTTC. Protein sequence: CASSQDPAGGGDEQYF.

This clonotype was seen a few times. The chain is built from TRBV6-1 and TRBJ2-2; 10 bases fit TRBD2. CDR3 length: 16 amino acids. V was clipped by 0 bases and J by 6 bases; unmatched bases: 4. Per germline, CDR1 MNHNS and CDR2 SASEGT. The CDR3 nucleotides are TGTGCCAGCAGTGAAGCTTCGGGGACTAGCGCCGGGGAGCTGTTTTTT. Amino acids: CASSEASGTSAGELFF.

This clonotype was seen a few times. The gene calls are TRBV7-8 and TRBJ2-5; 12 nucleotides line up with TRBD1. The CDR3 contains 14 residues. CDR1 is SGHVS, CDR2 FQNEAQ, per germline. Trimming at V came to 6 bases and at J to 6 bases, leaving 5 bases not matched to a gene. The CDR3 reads CASSSRDRGQTQYF. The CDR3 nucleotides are TGTGCCAGCAGTAGCCGGGACAGGGGGCAGACCCAGTACTTC.

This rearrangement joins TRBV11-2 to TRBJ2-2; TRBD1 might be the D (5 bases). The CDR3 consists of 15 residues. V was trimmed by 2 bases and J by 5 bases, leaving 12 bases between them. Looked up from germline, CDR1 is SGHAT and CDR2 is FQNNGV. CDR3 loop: CASSLSRAGTGELFF. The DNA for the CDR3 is TGTGCCAGCAGCTTAAGTCGGGCAGGGACCGGGGAGCTGTTTTTT. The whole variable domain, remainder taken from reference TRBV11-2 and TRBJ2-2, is EAGVAQSPRYKIIEKRQSVAFWCNPISGHATLYWYQQILGQGPKLLIQFQNNGVVDDSQLPKDRFSAERLKGVDSTLKIQPAKLEDSAVYLCASSLSRAGTGELFFGEGSRLTVL.

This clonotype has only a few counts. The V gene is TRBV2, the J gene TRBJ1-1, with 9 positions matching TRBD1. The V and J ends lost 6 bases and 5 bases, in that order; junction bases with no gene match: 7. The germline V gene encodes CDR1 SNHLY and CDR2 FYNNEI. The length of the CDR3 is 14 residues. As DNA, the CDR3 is TGTGCCAGCAGCAAAACAGGGGGCGAGACTGAAGCTTTCTTT. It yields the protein CASSKTGGETEAFF. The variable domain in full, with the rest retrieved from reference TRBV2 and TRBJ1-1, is EPEVTQTPSHQVTQMGQEVILRCVPISNHLYFYWYRQILGQKVEFLVSFYNNEISEKSEIFDDQFSVERPDGSNFTLKIRSTKLEDSAMYFCASSKTGGETEAFFGQGTRLTVV.

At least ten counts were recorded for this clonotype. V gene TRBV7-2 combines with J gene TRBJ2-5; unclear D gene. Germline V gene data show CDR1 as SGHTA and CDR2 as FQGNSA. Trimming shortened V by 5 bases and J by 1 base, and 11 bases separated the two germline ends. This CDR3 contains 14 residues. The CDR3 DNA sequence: TGTGCCAGCAGCATACTTGGCGTCCAAGAGACCCAGTACTTC. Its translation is CASSILGVQETQYF.

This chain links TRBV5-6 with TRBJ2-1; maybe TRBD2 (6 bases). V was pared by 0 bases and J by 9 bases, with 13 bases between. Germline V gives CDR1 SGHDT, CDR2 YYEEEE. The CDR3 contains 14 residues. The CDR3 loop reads CASSLGYPGVEQFF. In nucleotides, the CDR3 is TGTGCCAGCAGCTTGGGCTATCCGGGGGTTGAGCAGTTCTTC.

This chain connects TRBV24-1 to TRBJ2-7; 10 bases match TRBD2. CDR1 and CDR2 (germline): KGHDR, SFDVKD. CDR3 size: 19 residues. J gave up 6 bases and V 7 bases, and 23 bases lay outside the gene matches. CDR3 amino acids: CATRNNRVVASGSLSEQYF. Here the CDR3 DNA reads TGTGCCACCAGAAACAACAGGGTTGTGGCTAGCGGGAGTCTCTCCGAGCAGTACTTC.

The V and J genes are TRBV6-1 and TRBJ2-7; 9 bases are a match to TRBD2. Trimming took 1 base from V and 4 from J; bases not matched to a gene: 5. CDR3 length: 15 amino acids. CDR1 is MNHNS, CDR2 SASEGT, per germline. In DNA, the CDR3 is TGTGCCAGCAGTGAAGGGACTAGCGTTGGGTACGAGCAGTACTTC. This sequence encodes CASSEGTSVGYEQYF.

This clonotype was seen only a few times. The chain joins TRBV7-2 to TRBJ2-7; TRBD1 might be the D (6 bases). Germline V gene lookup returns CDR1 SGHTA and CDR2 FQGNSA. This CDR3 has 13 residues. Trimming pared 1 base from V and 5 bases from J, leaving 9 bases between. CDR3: CASSLDRENEQYF. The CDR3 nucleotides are TGTGCCAGCAGCTTAGACAGGGAGAACGAGCAGTACTTC.

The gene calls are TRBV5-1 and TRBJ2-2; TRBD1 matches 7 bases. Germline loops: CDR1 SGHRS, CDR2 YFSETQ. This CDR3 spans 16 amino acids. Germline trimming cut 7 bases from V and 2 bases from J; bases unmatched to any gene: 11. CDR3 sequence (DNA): TGCGCCAGCGGAACGACCGGGACAGTTAACACCGGGGAGCTGTTTTTT. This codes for CASGTTGTVNTGELFF.

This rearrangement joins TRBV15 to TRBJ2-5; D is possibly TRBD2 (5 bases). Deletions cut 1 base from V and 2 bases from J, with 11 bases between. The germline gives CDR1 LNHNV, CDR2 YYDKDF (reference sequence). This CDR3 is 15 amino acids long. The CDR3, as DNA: TGTGCCACCAGCAGAGGCCGGGGTTGGCAAGAGACCCAGTACTTC. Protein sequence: CATSRGRGWQETQYF.

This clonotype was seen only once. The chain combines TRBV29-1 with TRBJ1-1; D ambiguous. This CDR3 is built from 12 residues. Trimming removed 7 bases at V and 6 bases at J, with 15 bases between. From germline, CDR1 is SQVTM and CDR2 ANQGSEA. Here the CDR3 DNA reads TGCAGCGGCGTCGGAGCAGACGCTGAAGCTTTCTTT. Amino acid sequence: CSGVGADAEAFF.

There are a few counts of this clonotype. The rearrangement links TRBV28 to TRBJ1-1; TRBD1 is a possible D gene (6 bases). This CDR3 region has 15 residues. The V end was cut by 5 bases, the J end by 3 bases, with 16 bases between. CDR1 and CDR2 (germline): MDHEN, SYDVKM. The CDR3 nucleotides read TGTGCCAGCAGTCCCCAACAGGGAAGGCACACTGAAGCTTTCTTT. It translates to CASSPQQGRHTEAFF.

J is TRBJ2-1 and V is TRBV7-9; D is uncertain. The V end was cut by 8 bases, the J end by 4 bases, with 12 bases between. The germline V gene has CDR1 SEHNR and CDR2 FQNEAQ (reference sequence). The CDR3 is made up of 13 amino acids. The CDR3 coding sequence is TGTGCCAGCCTGGCGGACGTTTACAATGAGCAGTTCTTC. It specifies CASLADVYNEQFF.

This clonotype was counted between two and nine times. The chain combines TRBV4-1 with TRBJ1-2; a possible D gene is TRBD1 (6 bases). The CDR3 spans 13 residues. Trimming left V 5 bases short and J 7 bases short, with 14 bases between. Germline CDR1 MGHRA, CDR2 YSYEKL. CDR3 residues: CASSGHRDRGYTF. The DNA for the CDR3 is TGCGCCAGCAGCGGGCACAGGGATCGTGGCTACACCTTC.

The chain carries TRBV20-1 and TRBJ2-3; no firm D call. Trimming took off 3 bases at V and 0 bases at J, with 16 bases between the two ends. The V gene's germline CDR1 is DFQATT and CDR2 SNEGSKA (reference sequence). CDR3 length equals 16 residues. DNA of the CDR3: TGCAGTGCTAGGGACCATAGCCGGTCTAGCACAGATACGCAGTATTTT. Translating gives CSARDHSRSSTDTQYF.

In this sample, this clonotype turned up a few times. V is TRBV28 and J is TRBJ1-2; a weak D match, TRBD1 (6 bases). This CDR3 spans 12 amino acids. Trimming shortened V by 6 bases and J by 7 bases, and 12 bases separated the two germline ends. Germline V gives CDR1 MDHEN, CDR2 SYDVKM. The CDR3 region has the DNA TGTGCCAGCAGAACTCAGGGGTTTGGCTACACCTTC. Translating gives CASRTQGFGYTF.

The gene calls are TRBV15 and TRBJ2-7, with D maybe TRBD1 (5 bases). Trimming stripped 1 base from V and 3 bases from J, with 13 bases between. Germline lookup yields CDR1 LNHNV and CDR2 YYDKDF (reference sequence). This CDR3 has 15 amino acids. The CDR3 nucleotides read TGTGCCACCAGCAGAGTCGCAGGGCTCATCTACGAGCAGTACTTC. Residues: CATSRVAGLIYEQYF. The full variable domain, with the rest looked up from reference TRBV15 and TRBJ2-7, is DAMVIQNPRYQVTQFGKPVTLSCSQTLNHNVMYWYQQKSSQAPKLLFHYYDKDFNNEADTPDNFQSRRPNTSFCFLDIRSPGLGDTAMYLCATSRVAGLIYEQYFGPGTRLTVT.

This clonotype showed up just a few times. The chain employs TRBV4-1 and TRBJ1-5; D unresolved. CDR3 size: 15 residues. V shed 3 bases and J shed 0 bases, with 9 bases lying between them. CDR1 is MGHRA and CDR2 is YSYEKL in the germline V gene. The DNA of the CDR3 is TGCGCCAGCAGCCACAATAGGAATAGCAATCAGCCCCAGCATTTT. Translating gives CASSHNRNSNQPQHF.

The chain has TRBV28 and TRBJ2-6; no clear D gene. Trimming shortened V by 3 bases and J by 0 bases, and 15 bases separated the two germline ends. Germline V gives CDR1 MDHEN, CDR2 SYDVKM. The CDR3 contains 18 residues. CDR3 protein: CASSFRVGRLSGANVLTF. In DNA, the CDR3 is TGTGCCAGCAGTTTTCGTGTCGGCCGCCTCTCTGGGGCCAACGTCCTGACTTTC.

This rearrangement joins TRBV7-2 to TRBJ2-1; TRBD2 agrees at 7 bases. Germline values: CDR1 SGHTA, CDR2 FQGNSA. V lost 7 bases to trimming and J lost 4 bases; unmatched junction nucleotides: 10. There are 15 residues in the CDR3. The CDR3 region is CASTHGTILYNEQFF. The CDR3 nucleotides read TGTGCCAGCACCCACGGGACTATCCTTTACAATGAGCAGTTCTTC.